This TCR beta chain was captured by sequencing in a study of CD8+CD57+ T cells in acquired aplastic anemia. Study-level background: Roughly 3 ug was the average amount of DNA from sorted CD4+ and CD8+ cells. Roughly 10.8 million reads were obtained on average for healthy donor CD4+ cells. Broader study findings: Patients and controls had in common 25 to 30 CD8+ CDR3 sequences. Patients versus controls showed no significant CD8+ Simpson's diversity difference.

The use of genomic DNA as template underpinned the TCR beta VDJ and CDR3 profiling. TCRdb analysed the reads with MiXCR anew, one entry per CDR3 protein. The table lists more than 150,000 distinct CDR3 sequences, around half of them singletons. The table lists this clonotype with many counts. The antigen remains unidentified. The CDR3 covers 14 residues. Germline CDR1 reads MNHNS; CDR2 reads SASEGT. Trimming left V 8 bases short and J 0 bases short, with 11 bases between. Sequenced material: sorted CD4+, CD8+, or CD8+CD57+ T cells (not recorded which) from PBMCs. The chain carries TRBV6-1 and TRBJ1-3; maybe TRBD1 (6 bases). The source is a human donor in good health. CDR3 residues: CASGGRRSGNTIYF. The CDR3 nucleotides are TGTGCCAGCGGGGGCCGCCGCTCTGGAAACACCATATATTTT.